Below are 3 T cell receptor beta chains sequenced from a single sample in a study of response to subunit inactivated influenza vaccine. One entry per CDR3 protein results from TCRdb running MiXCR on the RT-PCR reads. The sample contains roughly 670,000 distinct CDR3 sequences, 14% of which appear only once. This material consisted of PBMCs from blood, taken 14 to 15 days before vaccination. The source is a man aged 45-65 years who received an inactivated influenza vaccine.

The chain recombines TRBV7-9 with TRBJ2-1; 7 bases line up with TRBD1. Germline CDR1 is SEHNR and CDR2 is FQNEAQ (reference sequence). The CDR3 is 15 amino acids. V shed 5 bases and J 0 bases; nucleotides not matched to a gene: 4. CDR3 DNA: TGTGCCAGCAGCCCAAGGGGGCGCTCCTACAATGAGCAGTTCTTC. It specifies CASSPRGRSYNEQFF.

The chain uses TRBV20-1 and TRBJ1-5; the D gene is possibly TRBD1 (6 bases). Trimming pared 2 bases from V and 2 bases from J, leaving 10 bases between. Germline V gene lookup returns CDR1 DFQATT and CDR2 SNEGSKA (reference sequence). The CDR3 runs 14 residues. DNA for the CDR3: TGCAGTGCTAGAAACAGGGAGGGCAATCAGCCCCAGCATTTT. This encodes CSARNREGNQPQHF.

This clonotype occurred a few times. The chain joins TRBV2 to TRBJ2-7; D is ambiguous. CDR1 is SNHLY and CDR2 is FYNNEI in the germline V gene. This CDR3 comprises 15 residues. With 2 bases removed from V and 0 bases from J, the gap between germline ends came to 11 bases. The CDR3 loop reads CASSEFSQTSYEQYF. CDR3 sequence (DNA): TGTGCCAGCAGTGAATTCAGTCAGACCTCCTACGAGCAGTACTTC.